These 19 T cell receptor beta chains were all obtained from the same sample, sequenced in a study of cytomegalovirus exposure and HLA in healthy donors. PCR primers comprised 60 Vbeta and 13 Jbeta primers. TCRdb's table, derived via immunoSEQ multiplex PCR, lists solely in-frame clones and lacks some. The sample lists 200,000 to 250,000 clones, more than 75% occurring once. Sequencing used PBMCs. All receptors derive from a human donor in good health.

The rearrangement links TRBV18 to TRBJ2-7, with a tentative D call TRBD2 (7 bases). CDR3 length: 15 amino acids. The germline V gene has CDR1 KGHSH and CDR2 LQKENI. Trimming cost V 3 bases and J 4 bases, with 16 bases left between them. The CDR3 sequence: CASSPVGGVPYEQYF. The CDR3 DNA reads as TGTGCCAGCTCACCGGTAGGGGGGGTGCCTTACGAGCAGTACTTC. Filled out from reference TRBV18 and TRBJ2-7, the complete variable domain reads NAGVMQNPRHLVRRRGQEARLRCSPMKGHSHVYWYRQLPEEGLKFMVYLQKENIIDESGMPKERFSAEFPKEGPSILRIQQVVRGDSAAYFCASSPVGGVPYEQYFGPGTRLTVT.

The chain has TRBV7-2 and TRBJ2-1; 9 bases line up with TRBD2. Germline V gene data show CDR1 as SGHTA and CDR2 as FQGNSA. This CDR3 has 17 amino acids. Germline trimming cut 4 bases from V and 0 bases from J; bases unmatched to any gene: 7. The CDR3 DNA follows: TGTGCCAGCAGCTCCCCGGGACTAGCCACCTCCTACAATGAGCAGTTCTTC. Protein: CASSSPGLATSYNEQFF.

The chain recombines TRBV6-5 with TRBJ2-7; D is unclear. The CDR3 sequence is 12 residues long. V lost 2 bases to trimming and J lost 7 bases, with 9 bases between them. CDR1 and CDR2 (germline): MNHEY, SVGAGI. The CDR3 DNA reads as TGTGCCAGCAGTTACCCCCGTCCTGAGCAGTACTTC. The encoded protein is CASSYPRPEQYF.

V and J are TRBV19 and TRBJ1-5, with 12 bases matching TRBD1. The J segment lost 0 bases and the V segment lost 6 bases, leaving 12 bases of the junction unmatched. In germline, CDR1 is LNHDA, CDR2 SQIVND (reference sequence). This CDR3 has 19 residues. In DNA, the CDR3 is TGTGCCAGTAGCCCGAGACCGGGACAGGGGGCGGGTAGCAATCAGCCCCAGCATTTT. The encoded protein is CASSPRPGQGAGSNQPQHF. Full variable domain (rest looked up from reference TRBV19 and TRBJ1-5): DGGITQSPKYLFRKEGQNVTLSCEQNLNHDAMYWYRQDPGQGLRLIYYSQIVNDFQKGDIAEGYSVSREKKESFPLTVTSAQKNPTAFYLCASSPRPGQGAGSNQPQHFGDGTRLSIL.

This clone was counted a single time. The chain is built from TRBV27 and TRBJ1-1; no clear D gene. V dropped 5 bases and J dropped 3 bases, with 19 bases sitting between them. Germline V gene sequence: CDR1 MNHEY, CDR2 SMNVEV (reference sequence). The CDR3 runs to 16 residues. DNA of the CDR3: TGTGCCAGCAGTCTCCCCCCGGGAAATATACACACTGAAGCTTTCTTT. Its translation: CASSLPPGNIHTEAFF.

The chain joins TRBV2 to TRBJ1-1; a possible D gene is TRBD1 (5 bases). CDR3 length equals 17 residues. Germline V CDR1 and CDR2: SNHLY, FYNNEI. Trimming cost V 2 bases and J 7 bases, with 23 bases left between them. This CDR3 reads CASSESSGGTTSNEAFF. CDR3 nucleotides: TGTGCCAGCAGTGAATCATCCGGGGGAACGACATCAAATGAAGCTTTCTTT.

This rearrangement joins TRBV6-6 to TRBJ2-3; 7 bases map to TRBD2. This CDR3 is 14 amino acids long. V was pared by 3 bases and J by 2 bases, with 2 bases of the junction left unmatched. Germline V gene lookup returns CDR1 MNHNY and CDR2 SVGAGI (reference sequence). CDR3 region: CASSYLADTDTQYF. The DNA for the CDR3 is TGTGCCAGCAGTTATCTAGCGGACACAGATACGCAGTATTTT.

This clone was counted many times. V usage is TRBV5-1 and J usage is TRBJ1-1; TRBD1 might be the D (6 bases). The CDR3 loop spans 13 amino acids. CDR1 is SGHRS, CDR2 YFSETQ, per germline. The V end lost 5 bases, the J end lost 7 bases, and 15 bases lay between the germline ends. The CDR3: CASRQERTVEAFF. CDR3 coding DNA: TGCGCCAGCAGACAAGAGAGGACAGTTGAAGCTTTCTTT.

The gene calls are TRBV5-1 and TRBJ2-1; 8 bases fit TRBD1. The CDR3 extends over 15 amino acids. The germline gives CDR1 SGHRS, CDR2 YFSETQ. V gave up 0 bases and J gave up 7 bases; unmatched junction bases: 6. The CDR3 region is CASSLVLQGANEQFF. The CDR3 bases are TGCGCCAGCAGCTTGGTTCTTCAGGGGGCGAATGAGCAGTTCTTC.

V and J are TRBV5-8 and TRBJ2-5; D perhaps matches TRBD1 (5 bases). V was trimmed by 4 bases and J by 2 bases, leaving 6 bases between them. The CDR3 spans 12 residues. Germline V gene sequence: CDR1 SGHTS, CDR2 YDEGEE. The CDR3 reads CASSRQQETQYF. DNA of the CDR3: TGTGCCAGCAGCCGACAGCAAGAGACCCAGTACTTC.

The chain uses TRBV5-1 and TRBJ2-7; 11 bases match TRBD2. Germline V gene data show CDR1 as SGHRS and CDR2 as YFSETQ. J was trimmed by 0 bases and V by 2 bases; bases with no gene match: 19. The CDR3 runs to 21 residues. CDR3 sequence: CASSFYSKISGRAQGSYEQYF. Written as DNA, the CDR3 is TGCGCCAGCAGCTTTTACTCCAAGATTAGCGGGAGGGCTCAGGGCTCCTACGAGCAGTACTTC.

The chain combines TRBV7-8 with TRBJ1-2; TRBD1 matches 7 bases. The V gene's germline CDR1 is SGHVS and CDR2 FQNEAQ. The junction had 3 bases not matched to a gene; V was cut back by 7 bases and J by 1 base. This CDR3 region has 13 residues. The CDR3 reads CASTQGGNYGYTF. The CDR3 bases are TGTGCCAGCACCCAGGGGGGTAACTATGGCTACACCTTC.

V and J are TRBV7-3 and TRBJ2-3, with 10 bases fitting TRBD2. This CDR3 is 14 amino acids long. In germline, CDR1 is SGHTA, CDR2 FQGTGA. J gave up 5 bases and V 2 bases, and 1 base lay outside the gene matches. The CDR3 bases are TGTGCCAGCAGCTTACTAGCGGGAGAAGATACGCAGTATTTT. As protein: CASSLLAGEDTQYF.

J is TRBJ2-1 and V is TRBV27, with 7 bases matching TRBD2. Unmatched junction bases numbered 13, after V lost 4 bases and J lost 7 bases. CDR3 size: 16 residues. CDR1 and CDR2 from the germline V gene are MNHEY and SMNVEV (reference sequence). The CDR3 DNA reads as TGTGCCAGCAGTTCGGGCGGCGGGAGAGGGGCGAATGAGCAGTTCTTC. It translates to CASSSGGGRGANEQFF.

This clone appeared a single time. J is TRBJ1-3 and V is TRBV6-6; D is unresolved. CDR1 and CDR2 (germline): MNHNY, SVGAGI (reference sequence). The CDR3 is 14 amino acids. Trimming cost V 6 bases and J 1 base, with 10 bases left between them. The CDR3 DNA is TGTGCCAGCAGGACGGGCGGGTCTGGAAACACCATATATTTT. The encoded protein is CASRTGGSGNTIYF.

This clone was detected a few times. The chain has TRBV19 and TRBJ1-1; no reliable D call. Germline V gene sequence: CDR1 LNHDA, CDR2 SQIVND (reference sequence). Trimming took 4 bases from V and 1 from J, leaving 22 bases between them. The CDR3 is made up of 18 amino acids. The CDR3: CASSTYRRRQPENTEAFF. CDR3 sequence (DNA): TGTGCCAGTAGTACCTACCGTCGTAGACAACCAGAGAACACTGAAGCTTTCTTT.

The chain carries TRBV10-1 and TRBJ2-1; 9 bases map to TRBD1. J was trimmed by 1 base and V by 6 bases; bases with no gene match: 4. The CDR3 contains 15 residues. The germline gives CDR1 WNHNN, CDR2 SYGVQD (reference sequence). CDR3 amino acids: CASSHGTGSYNEQFF. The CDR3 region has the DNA TGCGCCAGCAGCCATGGGACAGGGTCCTACAATGAGCAGTTCTTC.

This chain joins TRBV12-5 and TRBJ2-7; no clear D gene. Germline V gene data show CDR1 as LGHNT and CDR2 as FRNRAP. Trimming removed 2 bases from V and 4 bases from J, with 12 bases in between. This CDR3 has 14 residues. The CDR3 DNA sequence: TGTGCTAGTGGTTTGTTCCCCCACGGGTACGAGCAGTACTTC. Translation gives CASGLFPHGYEQYF.

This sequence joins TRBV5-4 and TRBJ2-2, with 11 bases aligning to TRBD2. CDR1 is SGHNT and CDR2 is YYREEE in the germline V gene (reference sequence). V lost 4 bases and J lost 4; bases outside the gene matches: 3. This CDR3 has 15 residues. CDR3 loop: CASSLSGGVTGELFF. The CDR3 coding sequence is TGTGCCAGCAGCCTTAGCGGGGGGGTCACCGGGGAGCTGTTTTTT.